Listed below are T cell receptor beta chains from one sample, sequenced in a study of T cell responses to AZD1222 COVID-19 vaccine. TCRdb's table, derived via immunoSEQ multiplex PCR, lists solely in-frame clones and lacks some. The sample has around 130,000 clones, over 75% seen once; the top ten hold 4.5% to 7%. The source material was peripheral blood, sampled 28 days after the second AZD1222 dose. The receptors derive from an adult who received the AZD1222 COVID-19 vaccine. CDR3s include the opening cysteine and the closing phenylalanine or tryptophan. D genes are given only for firm matches. Size is omitted from some rows. Given values are once, few, many or a class for expanded clones.

D	size	V	J	CDR3	DNA
.	few	TRBV15	TRBJ1-2	CATSRDSYGYTF	TGTGCCACCAGCAGAGACTCTTATGGCTACACCTTC
.	once	TRBV30	TRBJ1-4	CAWSSLKEKLFF	TGTGCCTGGAGTTCCTTAAAAGAAAAACTGTTTTTT
.	.	TRBV2	TRBJ2-7	CASSAAPGGSYEQYF	TGTGCCAGCAGTGCCGCCCCGGGCGGCTCCTACGAGCAGTACTTC
.	.	TRBV19	TRBJ2-2	CASSRAGQNTGELFF	TGTGCCAGTAGTAGGGCGGGACAGAACACCGGGGAGCTGTTTTTT
TRBD2	.	TRBV6-5	TRBJ2-7	CASSQRLAGSYEQYF	TGTGCCAGCAGCCAGAGACTAGCGGGGTCCTACGAGCAGTACTTC
.	.	TRBV3-1/TRBV3-2	TRBJ2-2	CASSPGQRRTGELFF	TGTGCCAGCAGCCCGGGACAAAGAAGGACCGGGGAGCTGTTTTTT
.	.	TRBV3-1/TRBV3-2	TRBJ1-6	CASSPGHSNSPLHF	TGTGCCAGCAGCCCGGGACACTCTAATTCACCCCTCCACTTT
.	.	TRBV18	TRBJ2-7	CASSPLQTEVYEQYF	TGTGCCAGCTCACCATTACAAACGGAAGTCTACGAGCAGTACTTC
.	.	TRBV11-3	TRBJ2-3	CASSLVLGPYLSTDTQYF	TGTGCCAGCAGCTTAGTGTTGGGCCCCTACCTGAGCACAGATACGCAGTATTTT
TRBD1	.	TRBV9	TRBJ2-3	CASSTGGTLSTDTQYF	TGTGCCAGCAGCACAGGGGGGACACTGAGCACAGATACGCAGTATTTT
.	.	TRBV2	TRBJ2-2	CASSEARQTGELFF	TGTGCCAGCAGTGAAGCGCGACAGACCGGGGAGCTGTTTTTT
.	.	TRBV2	TRBJ1-5	CASSADRSSNQPQHF	TGTGCCAGCAGTGCCGACAGAAGTTCCAATCAGCCCCAGCATTTT
.	.	TRBV5-1	TRBJ1-4	CASSLTGRNEKLFF	TGCGCCAGCAGCTTGACAGGGAGAAATGAAAAACTGTTTTTT
.	.	TRBV5-8	TRBJ2-5	CASSLGRAAGYQETQYF	TGTGCCAGCAGCTTGGGAAGGGCCGCAGGGTACCAAGAGACCCAGTACTTC
.	.	TRBV5-5	TRBJ2-2	CASSSHLGSGDPGELFF	TGTGCCAGCAGCTCTCATCTGGGGTCGGGGGATCCCGGGGAGCTGTTTTTT
.	.	TRBV29-1	TRBJ2-7	CSGGTDGYEQYF	TGCAGCGGTGGGACCGACGGTTACGAGCAGTACTTC
TRBD2	once	TRBV28	TRBJ2-7	CASSLGRGDEQYF	TGTGCCAGCAGCCTTGGGAGGGGAGATGAGCAGTACTTC
TRBD1	few	TRBV12-3/TRBV12-4	TRBJ1-4	CASGLQGNEKLFF	TGTGCCAGCGGGTTACAGGGGAATGAAAAACTGTTTTTT
.	.	TRBV4-2	TRBJ2-7	CASSLLQGSSYEQYF	TGTGCCAGCAGCCTCCTACAGGGAAGCTCCTACGAGCAGTACTTC
.	once	TRBV19	TRBJ1-3	CASSSSGAGNTIYF	TGTGCCAGTAGTTCCTCAGGGGCTGGAAACACCATATATTTT
.	.	TRBV5-6	TRBJ2-1	CASSWSNEQFF	TGTGCCAGCAGCTGGAGCAATGAGCAGTTCTTC
TRBD2	.	TRBV5-1	TRBJ2-7	CASSTQAGVGSYEQYF	TGCGCCAGCAGCACTCAAGCGGGAGTGGGCTCCTACGAGCAGTACTTC
.	.	TRBV12-3/TRBV12-4	TRBJ1-2	CASSSRELYGYTF	TGTGCCAGCAGTTCGAGAGAGCTCTATGGCTACACCTTC
.	once	TRBV3-1/TRBV3-2	TRBJ1-5	CASSQGRDQPQHF	TGTGCCAGCAGCCAAGGCCGGGATCAGCCCCAGCATTTT
TRBD2	.	TRBV5-1	TRBJ2-1	CASSWTGLANINNEQFF	TGCGCCAGCAGCTGGACCGGACTAGCGAATATCAACAATGAGCAGTTCTTC
.	.	TRBV5-4	TRBJ2-1	CASSPRGVSNEQFF	TGTGCCAGCAGCCCAAGGGGGGTTAGCAATGAGCAGTTCTTC
.	.	TRBV2	TRBJ2-3	CASMVQGFADTQYF	TGTGCCAGCATGGTCCAAGGGTTTGCAGATACGCAGTATTTT
TRBD1	once	TRBV9	TRBJ2-2	CASSVVQGAGGELFF	TGTGCCAGCAGCGTAGTCCAGGGGGCAGGCGGGGAGCTGTTTTTT
.	.	TRBV2	TRBJ2-7	CASRGTGAYEQYF	TGTGCCAGCAGGGGGACGGGAGCCTACGAGCAGTACTTC
.	.	TRBV5-1	TRBJ1-1	CASSFNSDSEAFF	TGCGCCAGCAGCTTCAACTCCGATTCCGAAGCTTTCTTT
.	.	TRBV9	TRBJ1-3	CASSVGSNSGNTIYF	TGTGCCAGCAGCGTAGGGAGCAACTCTGGAAACACCATATATTTT
.	.	TRBV25-1	TRBJ1-1	CASSKTRLGTEAFF	TGTGCCAGCAGCAAGACTCGGTTGGGCACTGAAGCTTTCTTT
TRBD1	few	TRBV19	TRBJ1-1	CASITDRGNTEAFF	TGTGCCAGTATTACCGACAGGGGAAATACTGAAGCTTTCTTT
.	.	TRBV12-3/TRBV12-4	TRBJ1-1	CASSLQENTEAFF	TGTGCCAGCAGTTTACAGGAGAACACTGAAGCTTTCTTT
.	many	TRBV4-1	TRBJ2-3	CASSQDTSGTDTQYF	TGCGCCAGCAGCCAAGATACATCAGGCACAGATACGCAGTATTTT
.	.	TRBV28	TRBJ1-5	CASSFHMDNQPQHF	TGTGCCAGCAGTTTCCACATGGACAATCAGCCCCAGCATTTT
TRBD2	.	TRBV7-6	TRBJ2-1	CASSRSGGASYNEQFF	TGTGCCAGCAGCCGTAGCGGGGGGGCCTCCTACAATGAGCAGTTCTTC
TRBD1	.	TRBV7-8	TRBJ2-1	CASSLSAGQGPYNEQFF	TGTGCCAGCAGCTTATCCGCGGGACAGGGACCTTACAATGAGCAGTTCTTC
TRBD1	.	TRBV6-5	TRBJ1-3	CASSYAGGTGGNTIYF	TGTGCCAGCAGCTACGCAGGGGGCACGGGTGGAAACACCATATATTTT
.	once	TRBV6-5	TRBJ1-1	CASSSETANTEAFF	TGTGCCAGCAGTTCCGAGACAGCGAACACTGAAGCTTTCTTT
.	.	TRBV19	TRBJ2-6	CASSQSWGQSPGANVLTF	TGTGCCAGTAGCCAATCCTGGGGCCAATCTCCTGGGGCCAACGTCCTGACTTTC
.	.	TRBV7-7	TRBJ2-2	CASRRTGRAGELFF	TGTGCTAGCAGAAGAACAGGTCGGGCCGGGGAGCTGTTTTTT
.	.	TRBV6-5	TRBJ2-1	CATFLGTYNEQFF	TGTGCCACCTTCCTAGGGACCTACAATGAGCAGTTCTTC
.	.	TRBV5-1	TRBJ2-2	CASSLFWNGELFF	TGCGCCAGCAGCTTGTTTTGGAACGGGGAGCTGTTTTTT
.	.	TRBV7-9	TRBJ1-2	CASSMSLGYTF	TGTGCCAGCAGCATGAGCCTTGGCTACACCTTC
TRBD2	.	TRBV6-2/TRBV6-3	TRBJ2-1	CASSYAIPSGSLNEQFF	TGTGCCAGCAGTTACGCGATTCCTAGCGGGAGTTTGAATGAGCAGTTCTTC
TRBD2	.	TRBV18	TRBJ2-1	CASSPLAGTNNEQFF	TGTGCCAGCTCACCCCTAGCGGGAACGAACAATGAGCAGTTCTTC
.	.	TRBV10-2	TRBJ2-2	CASGSFRQTNTGELFF	TGCGCCAGCGGGTCATTTAGACAGACGAACACCGGGGAGCTGTTTTTT
TRBD1	.	TRBV18	TRBJ2-1	CASSATGYEQFF	TGTGCCAGCTCAGCGACAGGGTATGAGCAGTTCTTC
.	.	TRBV10-3	TRBJ1-6	CAISVMGGENGSPLHF	TGTGCCATCAGTGTGATGGGGGGCGAGAACGGTTCACCCCTCCACTTT
.	.	TRBV11-2	TRBJ2-7	CASSVTGRPYEQYF	TGTGCCAGCAGCGTAACAGGACGGCCCTACGAGCAGTACTTC
.	few	TRBV24-1	TRBJ1-2	CATSDSGRITNYGYTF	TGTGCCACCAGTGATTCCGGACGGATCACCAACTATGGCTACACCTTC
.	.	TRBV20-1	TRBJ1-2	CSASLQGNYGYTF	TGCAGTGCTAGTTTACAGGGTAACTATGGCTACACCTTC